The 16 T cell receptor beta chains below all came from one sample that was sequenced in a study of shared clonotypes between healthy human individuals (dated by TCRdb to 2020 to 2021). CD8 naive samples consisted of CD45RO-negative cells that were positively selected for CCR7, yielding a CD45RA+CCR7+ population without TemRA cells. The protocol used for the library was the immunoSEQ multiplex PCR assay. TCRdb stores this immuneACCESS table with in-frame sequences only. Part of the clones is absent; in the studies checked, under half of the shortfall reflects unresolved V genes, and no reason is known for the rest. The sample table holds around 2,100,000 clones, of which approximately 94% were seen once. The top ten clonotypes cover less than 1.5% of the sample. Source material: naive CD8+ T cells sorted from blood. The cell subset or site label here, explained by the study, means: CD45RA+CCR7+. All receptors come from a man aged 18-30 years in good health.

This rearrangement joins TRBV27 to TRBJ2-7, with D perhaps matching TRBD1 (5 bases). Trimming stripped 6 bases from V and 3 bases from J, with 18 bases between. Germline CDR1 and CDR2: MNHEY and SMNVEV (reference sequence). The CDR3 is 15 amino acids. The CDR3 loop is CASSLKGAGVYEQYF. As DNA, the CDR3 is TGTGCCAGCAGCCTTAAAGGGGCAGGAGTCTACGAGCAGTACTTC.

About this clone: Other DNA sequences in the sample encode the same CDR3. The chain joins TRBV7-9 to TRBJ2-5; unclear D gene. Germline-derived CDR1 and CDR2 are SEHNR and FQNEAQ (reference sequence). The CDR3 spans 14 residues. V lost 5 bases, J lost 2 bases, and 12 bases lay in between. The CDR3 bases are TGTGCCAGCAGCCCTGTCCGGGCACAAGAGACCCAGTACTTC. This sequence encodes CASSPVRAQETQYF.

Notes on this clone: Different DNA sequences within this sample yield the same CDR3. This sequence joins TRBV7-3 and TRBJ2-5; 7 bases line up with TRBD2. V shed 0 bases, J shed 3 bases, and the junction held 1 base outside the gene matches. Per germline, CDR1 SGHTA and CDR2 FQGTGA. This CDR3 contains 14 residues. The CDR3 region is CASSLTGGEETQYF. Here the CDR3 DNA reads TGTGCCAGCAGCTTAACGGGAGGGGAAGAGACCCAGTACTTC. Full variable domain (remainder filled in from reference TRBV7-3 and TRBJ2-5): GAGVSQTPSNKVTEKGKYVELRCDPISGHTALYWYRQSLGQGPEFLIYFQGTGAADDSGLPNDRFFAVRPEGSVSTLKIQRTERGDSAVYLCASSLTGGEETQYFGPGTRLLVL.

The chain uses TRBV28 and TRBJ2-2; 7 nucleotides align to TRBD2. The germline gives CDR1 MDHEN, CDR2 SYDVKM. The V gene end was trimmed by 1 base and the J gene end by 6 bases; junction bases not matched to a gene: 5. The length of the CDR3 is 15 residues. The CDR3 DNA sequence: TGTGCCAGCAGTTTATTCAGGGAGGGAGCCGGGGAGCTGTTTTTT. The encoded protein is CASSLFREGAGELFF.

This rearrangement joins TRBV27 to TRBJ2-7; no reliable D call. V lost 1 base and J lost 0, with 4 bases in between. In germline, CDR1 is MNHEY, CDR2 SMNVEV (reference sequence). This CDR3 has 13 amino acids. The CDR3 protein is CASSLYASYEQYF. Here the CDR3 DNA reads TGTGCCAGCAGTTTATACGCCTCCTACGAGCAGTACTTC.

The chain combines TRBV5-1 with TRBJ2-7, with 9 bases aligning to TRBD1. The CDR3 totals 15 residues. V trimming: 0 bases; J trimming: 3 bases; junction bases outside the gene matches: 4. Germline-derived CDR1 and CDR2 are SGHRS and YFSETQ. CDR3 DNA: TGCGCCAGCAGCTTGGTCGGGACAGGGAACTACGAGCAGTACTTC. Amino acids: CASSLVGTGNYEQYF.

The chain combines TRBV10-2 with TRBJ2-7; D uncertain. Germline V gene sequence: CDR1 WSHSY, CDR2 SAAADI. This CDR3 has 12 amino acids. Deletions cut 5 bases from V and 4 bases from J, with 9 bases between. The CDR3 DNA reads as TGCGCCAGCAGTTCACTTGGTTACGAGCAGTACTTC. It specifies CASSSLGYEQYF.

The V call is TRBV5-1, the J call TRBJ2-7, with D perhaps TRBD1 or TRBD2 (5 bases each). The CDR3 is made up of 14 amino acids. Germline loops: CDR1 SGHRS, CDR2 YFSETQ. V was pared by 0 bases and J by 4 bases, with 11 bases between. This chain's CDR3 is CASSLAGAQYEQYF. Written as DNA, the CDR3 is TGCGCCAGCAGCTTGGCCGGGGCTCAATACGAGCAGTACTTC.

The chain joins TRBV5-1 to TRBJ2-3; no definite D call. Trimming shortened V by 4 bases and J by 0 bases, and 12 bases separated the two germline ends. This CDR3 comprises 15 residues. CDR1 is SGHRS, CDR2 YFSETQ, per germline. This CDR3 reads CASSPTGVSTDTQYF. The DNA of the CDR3 is TGCGCCAGCAGCCCAACCGGTGTTAGCACAGATACGCAGTATTTT.

V usage is TRBV2 and J usage is TRBJ1-5; D perhaps matches TRBD1 (5 bases). Deletions cut 6 bases from V and 8 bases from J, with 23 bases between. Germline assignment: CDR1 SNHLY and CDR2 FYNNEI. CDR3 length: 16 residues. The CDR3 nucleotides read TGTGCCAGCAGAAAAGGGGAGGGAGGATGGTTGGAGCCCCAGCATTTT. Its translation: CASRKGEGGWLEPQHF. The full variable domain, completed using reference TRBV2 and TRBJ1-5, is EPEVTQTPSHQVTQMGQEVILRCVPISNHLYFYWYRQILGQKVEFLVSFYNNEISEKSEIFDDQFSVERPDGSNFTLKIRSTKLEDSAMYFCASRKGEGGWLEPQHFGDGTRLSIL.

The chain is built from TRBV9 and TRBJ2-7; TRBD1 aligns across 7 bases. Germline-derived CDR1 and CDR2 are SGDLS and YYNGEE. This CDR3 is built from 14 residues. Losses at the gene ends were 2 bases for V and 5 bases for J; bases not matched to a gene: 7. The chain's CDR3 is CASSVTQGVDEQYF. CDR3 nucleotides: TGTGCCAGCAGCGTTACCCAGGGGGTCGACGAGCAGTACTTC. Supplemented by reference TRBV9 and TRBJ2-7, the full variable domain reads DSGVTQTPKHLITATGQRVTLRCSPRSGDLSVYWYQQSLDQGLQFLIQYYNGEERAKGNILERFSAQQFPDLHSELNLSSLELGDSALYFCASSVTQGVDEQYFGPGTRLTVT.

J is TRBJ1-1 and V is TRBV28; 7 nucleotides line up with TRBD1. This CDR3 region has 14 residues. From germline, CDR1 is MDHEN and CDR2 SYDVKM. The V and J ends lost 2 bases and 8 bases, in that order; junction bases with no gene match: 8. This CDR3 reads CASSLANRGVEAFF. CDR3 bases: TGTGCCAGCAGTTTAGCAAACAGGGGTGTGGAAGCTTTCTTT.

The gene calls are TRBV5-6 and TRBJ2-3; D might be TRBD2 (6 bases). The germline CDR1 and CDR2 sequences are SGHDT and YYEEEE. Trimming shortened V by 2 bases and J by 3 bases, and 16 bases separated the two germline ends. This CDR3 region has 16 residues. The CDR3 coding sequence is TGTGCCAGCAGCTTTGGGGGGACCTTGGCAACAGATACGCAGTATTTT. It encodes CASSFGGTLATDTQYF.

This clone was observed a handful of times. The V gene is TRBV6-6, the J gene TRBJ2-7, with 9 bases aligning to TRBD1. There are 14 residues in the CDR3. Germline V gives CDR1 MNHNY, CDR2 SVGAGI (reference sequence). V was clipped by 6 bases and J by 3 bases; unmatched bases: 6. CDR3 sequence (DNA): TGTGCCAGCAGGGCCCTGGACAGGGGCTACGAGCAGTACTTC. This encodes CASRALDRGYEQYF.

The table lists this clone with a count of one. The rearrangement links TRBV15 to TRBJ1-1; 10 bases align to TRBD1. Germline lookup yields CDR1 LNHNV and CDR2 YYDKDF (reference sequence). J was trimmed by 6 bases and V by 0 bases; bases with no gene match: 4. This CDR3 region has 15 residues. The CDR3 sequence is CATSREGTGAAEAFF. CDR3 nucleotides: TGTGCCACCAGCAGAGAGGGGACAGGGGCCGCTGAAGCTTTCTTT.

The V call is TRBV2, the J call TRBJ1-5; a possible D gene is TRBD1 (5 bases). Germline lookup yields CDR1 SNHLY and CDR2 FYNNEI. V was shortened by 6 bases and J by 4 bases, with 16 bases between the two germline ends. CDR3 length equals 15 residues. This CDR3 reads CASSLGTGRNQPQHF. The CDR3 DNA is TGTGCCAGCAGCCTCGGGACGGGCCGAAATCAGCCCCAGCATTTT.